Reported below is one T cell receptor (beta chain). The data were obtained in a study of blood T cell repertoires in COVID-19. About the study: Spain, Italy and the United States supplied samples that represented acute and convalescent COVID-19. PBMCs, B-cell-depleted T cells, or T cells provided the cDNA or gDNA that made up the material.

Looked up from germline, CDR1 is ENHRY and CDR2 is SYGVKD. This CDR3 is built from 14 residues. The V and J ends lost 11 bases and 4 bases respectively, with 20 bases between them. Only in-frame clones appear in the TCRdb table, and some are missing; sequencing was by immunoSEQ multiplex PCR. Of more than 150,000 clones listed, roughly 80% are singletons. Sequences were obtained from peripheral blood. V and J are TRBV10-3 and TRBJ1-1, with D perhaps TRBD1 (6 bases). This receptor was identified in a man aged 50-60 years who had recovered from COVID-19. As DNA, the CDR3 is TGTGCCGCCCACGAGACGGCAGGGGTCACTGAAGCTTTCTTT. Its translation is CAAHETAGVTEAFF.